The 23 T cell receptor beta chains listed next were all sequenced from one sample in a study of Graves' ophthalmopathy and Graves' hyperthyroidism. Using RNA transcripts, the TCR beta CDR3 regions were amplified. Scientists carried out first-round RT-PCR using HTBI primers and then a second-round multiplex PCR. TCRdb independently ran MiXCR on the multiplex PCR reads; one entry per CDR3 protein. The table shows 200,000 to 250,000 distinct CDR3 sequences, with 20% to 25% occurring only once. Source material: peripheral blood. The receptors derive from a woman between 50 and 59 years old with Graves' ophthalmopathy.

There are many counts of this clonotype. The CDR3 reads CASSSTTGSGTSSYEQYF. CDR3 in DNA: TGTGCCAGCAGCTCGACGACGGGGTCGGGGACCTCTTCCTACGAGCAGTACTTC. This chain joins TRBV5-4 and TRBJ2-7; TRBD1 or TRBD2 may be the D gene (5 bases each). CDR1 is SGHNT and CDR2 is YYREEE in the germline V gene (reference sequence). Trimming took 3 bases from V and 1 from J, leaving 23 bases between them. This CDR3 comprises 18 residues.

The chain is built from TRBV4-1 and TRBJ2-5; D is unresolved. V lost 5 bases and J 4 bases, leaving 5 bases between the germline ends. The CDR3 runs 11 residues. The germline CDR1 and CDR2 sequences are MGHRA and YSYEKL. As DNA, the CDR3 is TGCGCCAGCAGCACACCAGAGACCCAGTACTTC. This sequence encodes CASSTPETQYF.

The CDR3 reads CASSLSWREGYEQYF. The DNA of the CDR3 is TGTGCCAGCAGTTTATCCTGGCGGGAGGGCTACGAGCAGTACTTC. V gene TRBV27 combines with J gene TRBJ2-7; TRBD2 aligns across 9 bases. CDR3 length equals 15 residues. V lost 0 bases and J lost 3; bases outside the gene matches: 3. Germline V lookup: CDR1 MNHEY, CDR2 SMNVEV (reference sequence).

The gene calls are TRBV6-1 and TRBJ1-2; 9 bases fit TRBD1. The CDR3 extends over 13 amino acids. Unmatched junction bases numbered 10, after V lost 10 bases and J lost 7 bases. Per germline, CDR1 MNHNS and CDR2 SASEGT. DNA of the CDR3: TGTGCCACCAATCTGGACAGGGGCTCTGGCTACACCTTC. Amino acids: CATNLDRGSGYTF.

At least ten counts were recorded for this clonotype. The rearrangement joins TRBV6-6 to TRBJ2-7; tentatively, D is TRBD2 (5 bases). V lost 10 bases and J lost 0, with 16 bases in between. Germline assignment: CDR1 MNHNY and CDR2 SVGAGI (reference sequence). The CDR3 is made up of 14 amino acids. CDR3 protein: CATGGPKTSYEQYF. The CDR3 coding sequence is TGTGCCACCGGAGGTCCTAAGACCTCCTACGAGCAGTACTTC.

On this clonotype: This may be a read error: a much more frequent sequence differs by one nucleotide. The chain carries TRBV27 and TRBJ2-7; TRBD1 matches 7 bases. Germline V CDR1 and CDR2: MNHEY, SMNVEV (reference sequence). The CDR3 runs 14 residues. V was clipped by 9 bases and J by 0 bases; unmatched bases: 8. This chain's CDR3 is CARSIQGHSYEQYF. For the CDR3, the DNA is TGTGCCAGGAGTATACAGGGGCACTCCTACGAGCAGTACTTC.

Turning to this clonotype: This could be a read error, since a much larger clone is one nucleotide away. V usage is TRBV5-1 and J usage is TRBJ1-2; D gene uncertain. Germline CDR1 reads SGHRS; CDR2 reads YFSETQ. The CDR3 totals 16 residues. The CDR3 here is CAGSLVDTSYPYGYTF. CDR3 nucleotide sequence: TGCGCCGGCAGCTTGGTCGACACCAGTTACCCTTATGGCTACACCTTC. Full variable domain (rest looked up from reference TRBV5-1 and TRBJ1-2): KAGVTQTPRYLIKTRGQQVTLSCSPISGHRSVSWYQQTPGQGLQFLFEYFSETQRNKGNFPGRFSGRQFSNSRSEMNVSTLELGDSALYLCAGSLVDTSYPYGYTFGSGTRLTVV.

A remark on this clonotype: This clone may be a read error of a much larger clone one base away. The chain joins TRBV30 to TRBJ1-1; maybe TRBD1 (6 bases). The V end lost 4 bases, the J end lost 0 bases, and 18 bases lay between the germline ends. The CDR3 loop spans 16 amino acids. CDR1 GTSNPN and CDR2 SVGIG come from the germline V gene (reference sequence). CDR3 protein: CAWTPRGGAVNTEAFF. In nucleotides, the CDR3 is TGTGCCTGGACCCCTCGCGGGGGGGCGGTGAACACTGAAGCTTTCTTT.

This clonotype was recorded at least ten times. CDR3: CASSSPGQMNTEAFF. CDR3 DNA sequence: TGTGCCAGCAGTTCGCCGGGACAGATGAACACTGAAGCTTTCTTT. This sequence joins TRBV28 and TRBJ1-1; 7 nucleotides line up with TRBD1. The CDR3 sequence is 15 residues long. Germline trimming cut 4 bases from V and 0 bases from J; bases unmatched to any gene: 5. CDR1 and CDR2 (germline): MDHEN, SYDVKM.

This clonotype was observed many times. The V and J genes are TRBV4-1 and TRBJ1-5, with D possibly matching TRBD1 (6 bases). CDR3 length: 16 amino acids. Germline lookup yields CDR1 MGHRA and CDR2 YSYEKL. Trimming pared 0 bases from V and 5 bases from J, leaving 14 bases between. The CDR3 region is CASSQDSYRADQPQHF. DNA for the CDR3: TGCGCCAGCAGCCAAGATAGTTACAGGGCCGATCAGCCCCAGCATTTT.

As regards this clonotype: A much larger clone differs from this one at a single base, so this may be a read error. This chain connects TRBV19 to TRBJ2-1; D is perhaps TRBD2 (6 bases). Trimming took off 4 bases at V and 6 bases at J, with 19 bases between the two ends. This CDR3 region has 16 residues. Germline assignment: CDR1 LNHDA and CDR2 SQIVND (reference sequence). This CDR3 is CASSTSTSRRANEQFF. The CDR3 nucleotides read TGTGCCAGTAGTACCTCTACGTCCCGGAGGGCCAATGAGCAGTTCTTC.

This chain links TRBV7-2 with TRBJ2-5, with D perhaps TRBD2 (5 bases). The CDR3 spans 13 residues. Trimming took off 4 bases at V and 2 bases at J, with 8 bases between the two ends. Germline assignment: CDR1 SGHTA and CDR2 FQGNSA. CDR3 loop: CASSSGLQETQYF. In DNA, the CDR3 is TGTGCCAGCAGCTCGGGATTACAAGAGACCCAGTACTTC.

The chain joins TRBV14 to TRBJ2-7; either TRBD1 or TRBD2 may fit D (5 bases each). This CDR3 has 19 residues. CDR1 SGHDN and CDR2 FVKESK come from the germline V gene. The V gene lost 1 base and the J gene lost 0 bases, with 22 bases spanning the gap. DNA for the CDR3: TGTGCCAGCAGCCAAGGTGTATGGGGGTCTCAGCGGAACTCCTACGAGCAGTACTTC. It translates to CASSQGVWGSQRNSYEQYF.

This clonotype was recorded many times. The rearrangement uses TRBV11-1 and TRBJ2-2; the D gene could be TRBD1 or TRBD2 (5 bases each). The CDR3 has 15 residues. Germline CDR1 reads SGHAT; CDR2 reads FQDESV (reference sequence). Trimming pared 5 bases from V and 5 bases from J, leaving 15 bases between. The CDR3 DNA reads TGTGCCAGCAGCCGTTCGGGACGCCTAACCGGGGAGCTGTTTTTT. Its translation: CASSRSGRLTGELFF. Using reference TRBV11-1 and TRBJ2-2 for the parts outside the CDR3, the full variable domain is EAEVAQSPRYKITEKSQAVAFWCDPISGHATLYWYRQILGQGPELLVQFQDESVVDDSQLPKDRFSAERLKGVDSTLKIQPAELGDSAMYLCASSRSGRLTGELFFGEGSRLTVL.

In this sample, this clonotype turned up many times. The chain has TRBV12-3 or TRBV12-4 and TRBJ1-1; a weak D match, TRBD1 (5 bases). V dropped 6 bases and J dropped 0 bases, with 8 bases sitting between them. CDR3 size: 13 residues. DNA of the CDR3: TGTGCCAGCAGCGGAGGGGTGAACACTGAAGCTTTCTTT. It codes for CASSGGVNTEAFF.

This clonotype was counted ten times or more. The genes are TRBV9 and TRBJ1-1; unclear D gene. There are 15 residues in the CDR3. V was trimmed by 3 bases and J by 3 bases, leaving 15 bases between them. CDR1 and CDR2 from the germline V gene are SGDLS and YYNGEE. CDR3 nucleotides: TGTGCCAGCAGCGCCTCTACGAACAGCTACACTGAAGCTTTCTTT. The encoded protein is CASSASTNSYTEAFF.

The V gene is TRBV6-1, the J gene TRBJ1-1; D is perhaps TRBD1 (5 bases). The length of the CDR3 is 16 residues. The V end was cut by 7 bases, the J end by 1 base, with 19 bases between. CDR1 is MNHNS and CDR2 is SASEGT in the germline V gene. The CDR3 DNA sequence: TGTGCCAGCACCCCAAGGGGCAGGGTGAGGAACACTGAAGCTTTCTTT. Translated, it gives CASTPRGRVRNTEAFF.

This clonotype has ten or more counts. CDR3 DNA sequence: TGTGCCAGCAGTTTAGGGGTTAACACTGAAGCTTTCTTT. Translation gives CASSLGVNTEAFF. The rearrangement uses TRBV28 and TRBJ1-1; D unresolved. The germline V gene encodes CDR1 MDHEN and CDR2 SYDVKM. The CDR3 loop spans 13 amino acids. The V end lost 2 bases, the J end lost 2 bases, and 6 bases lay between the germline ends.

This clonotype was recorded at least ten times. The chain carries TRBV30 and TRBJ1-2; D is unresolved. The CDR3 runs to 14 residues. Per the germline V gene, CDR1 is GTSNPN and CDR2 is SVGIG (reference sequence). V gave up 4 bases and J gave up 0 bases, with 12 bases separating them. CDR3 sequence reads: CAWTDINPNYGYTF. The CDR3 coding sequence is TGTGCCTGGACTGATATAAATCCTAACTATGGCTACACCTTC.

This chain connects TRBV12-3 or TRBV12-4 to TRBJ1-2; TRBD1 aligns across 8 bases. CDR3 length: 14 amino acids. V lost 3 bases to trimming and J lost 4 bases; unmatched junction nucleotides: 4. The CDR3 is CASSFSTGAYGYTF. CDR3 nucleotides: TGTGCCAGCAGTTTTTCGACAGGGGCCTATGGCTACACCTTC.

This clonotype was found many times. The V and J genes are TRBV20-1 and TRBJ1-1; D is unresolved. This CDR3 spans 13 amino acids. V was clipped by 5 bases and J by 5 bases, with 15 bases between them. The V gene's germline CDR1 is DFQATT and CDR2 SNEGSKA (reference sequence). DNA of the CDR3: TGCAGTGCTTTCGGGCCCCTGGGTACTGAAGCTTTCTTT. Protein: CSAFGPLGTEAFF.

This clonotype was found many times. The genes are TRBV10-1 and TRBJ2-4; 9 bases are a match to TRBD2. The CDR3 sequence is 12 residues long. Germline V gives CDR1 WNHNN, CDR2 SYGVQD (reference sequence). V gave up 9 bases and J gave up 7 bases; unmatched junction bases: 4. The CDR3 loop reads CASSGSGNIQYF. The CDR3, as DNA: TGCGCCAGTAGCGGGAGTGGGAACATTCAGTACTTC.

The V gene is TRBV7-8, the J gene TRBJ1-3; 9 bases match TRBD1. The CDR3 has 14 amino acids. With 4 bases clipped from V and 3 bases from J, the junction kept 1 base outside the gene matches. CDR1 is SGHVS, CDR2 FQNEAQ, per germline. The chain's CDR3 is CASSYRGLGNTIYF. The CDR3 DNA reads TGTGCCAGCAGCTACAGGGGGCTTGGAAACACCATATATTTT.